A single sample is the source of the 15 T cell receptor beta chains below, sequenced in a study of T cell changes during pregnancy in multiple sclerosis. The assay was immunoSEQ multiplex PCR, and TCRdb's table has in-frame clones only and misses some. The table includes around 100,000 clones, around 92% detected once. Sequencing used peripheral blood, obtained in the second trimester of pregnancy. Every receptor here comes from a female donor with multiple sclerosis, enrolled in a pregnancy study.

The chain couples TRBV5-1 to TRBJ2-1; TRBD1 matches at 7 bases. The V and J ends lost 4 bases and 4 bases, in that order; junction bases with no gene match: 5. Per the germline V gene, CDR1 is SGHRS and CDR2 is YFSETQ. The CDR3 contains 14 residues. The CDR3 loop is CASSGQALYNEQFF. CDR3 DNA: TGCGCCAGCAGCGGACAGGCCTTATACAATGAGCAGTTCTTC.

The gene calls are TRBV15 and TRBJ2-1; TRBD2 might be the D (6 bases). The CDR3 runs 14 residues. From germline, CDR1 is LNHNV and CDR2 YYDKDF (reference sequence). V gave up 7 bases and J gave up 0 bases, with 10 bases separating them. CDR3 in DNA: TGTGCCACCATGATCGGGAGCTCCTACAATGAGCAGTTCTTC. Amino acid sequence: CATMIGSSYNEQFF.

This chain uses TRBV4-3 with TRBJ2-5; 8 nucleotides line up with TRBD1. V lost 1 base, J lost 12 bases, and 4 bases stayed unmatched. Germline lookup yields CDR1 LGHNA and CDR2 YSLEER. CDR3 length equals 12 residues. The CDR3: CASSQASGQEYF. DNA for the CDR3: TGCGCCAGCAGCCAAGCATCGGGACAGGAGTACTTC.

The chain has TRBV11-3 and TRBJ2-7; D perhaps matches TRBD2 (6 bases). The CDR3 length is 13 residues. CDR1 and CDR2 from the germline V gene are SGHNT and YENEEA. Trimming took off 1 base at V and 6 bases at J, with 10 bases between the two ends. The CDR3 nucleotides read TGTGCCAGCAGCTTAGGCCGACTAGGCGAGCAGTACTTC. This sequence encodes CASSLGRLGEQYF.

V and J are TRBV28 and TRBJ2-1; D perhaps matches TRBD1 (5 bases). The CDR3 consists of 14 residues. CDR1 is MDHEN and CDR2 is SYDVKM in the germline V gene. V dropped 2 bases and J dropped 5 bases, with 10 bases sitting between them. CDR3 protein: CASSLLGANNEQFF. In DNA, the CDR3 is TGTGCCAGCAGTTTACTAGGGGCAAACAATGAGCAGTTCTTC. Full variable domain (remainder filled in from reference TRBV28 and TRBJ2-1): DVKVTQSSRYLVKRTGEKVFLECVQDMDHENMFWYRQDPGLGLRLIYFSYDVKMKEKGDIPEGYSVSREKKERFSLILESASTNQTSMYLCASSLLGANNEQFFGPGTRLTVL.

This clone appeared once. The chain has TRBV29-1 and TRBJ2-5; maybe TRBD1 (5 bases). Trimming shortened V by 7 bases and J by 1 base, and 7 bases separated the two germline ends. The CDR3 covers 11 residues. The germline V gene has CDR1 SQVTM and CDR2 ANQGSEA. In DNA, the CDR3 is TGCAGCGACAGGAGCCAAGAGACCCAGTACTTC. Translating it yields CSDRSQETQYF.

The chain combines TRBV11-1 with TRBJ2-7, with TRBD2 as a possible D gene (6 bases). CDR3 length: 12 residues. The V end lost 4 bases, the J end lost 7 bases, and 11 bases lay between the germline ends. Germline values: CDR1 SGHAT, CDR2 FQDESV (reference sequence). The CDR3 sequence: CASSYGGSEQYF. The CDR3 DNA reads TGTGCCAGCAGCTACGGGGGTTCGGAGCAGTACTTC.

This clone was picked up one time. V and J are TRBV6-5 and TRBJ2-1; 9 bases align to TRBD2. Germline V gene sequence: CDR1 MNHEY, CDR2 SVGAGI. Trimming cost V 6 bases and J 10 bases; bases outside gene matches: 10. The CDR3 spans 14 residues. CDR3 sequence (DNA): TGTGCCAGCAGCGGTACCGGGACTAGCATCGAGCAGTTCTTC. Protein product: CASSGTGTSIEQFF.

A single count supports this clone. The rearrangement joins TRBV28 to TRBJ1-4; 7 positions match TRBD1. Germline V gene lookup returns CDR1 MDHEN and CDR2 SYDVKM. The CDR3 loop spans 14 amino acids. J gave up 8 bases and V 3 bases, and 6 bases lay outside the gene matches. As DNA, the CDR3 is TGTGCCAGCAGTTTCAGACAGGGCTACGAAAAACTGTTTTTT. The encoded protein is CASSFRQGYEKLFF.

In regard to this clone: Distinct nucleotide sequences in the sample also encode this CDR3. The chain joins TRBV28 to TRBJ1-5, with D perhaps matching TRBD1 (5 bases). Deletions cut 1 base from V and 3 bases from J, with 7 bases between. CDR1 is MDHEN, CDR2 SYDVKM, per germline. The CDR3 sequence is 14 residues long. The CDR3 nucleotides read TGTGCCAGCAGTTTATCAGGGTCCAATCAGCCCCAGCATTTT. Its translation: CASSLSGSNQPQHF. The variable domain in full, with the rest retrieved from reference TRBV28 and TRBJ1-5, is DVKVTQSSRYLVKRTGEKVFLECVQDMDHENMFWYRQDPGLGLRLIYFSYDVKMKEKGDIPEGYSVSREKKERFSLILESASTNQTSMYLCASSLSGSNQPQHFGDGTRLSIL.

The J gene is TRBJ2-5, the V gene TRBV29-1; D ambiguous. With 5 bases removed from V and 7 bases from J, the gap between germline ends came to 11 bases. Germline CDR1 and CDR2: SQVTM and ANQGSEA. There are 11 residues in the CDR3. CDR3 nucleotide sequence: TGCAGCGTTCTCCCCGGTGGGACCCAGTACTTC. Translated, it gives CSVLPGGTQYF.

The chain employs TRBV6-4 and TRBJ2-1; no clear D gene. CDR3 size: 17 residues. V dropped 0 bases and J dropped 0 bases, with 12 bases sitting between them. CDR1 is MRHNA, CDR2 SNTAGT, per germline. The CDR3 is CASSDSPLLSSYNEQFF. The DNA of the CDR3 is TGTGCCAGCAGTGACTCCCCATTACTTAGCTCCTACAATGAGCAGTTCTTC.

This clone was observed once. The chain combines TRBV11-2 with TRBJ1-2; maybe TRBD1 (6 bases). Germline V lookup: CDR1 SGHAT, CDR2 FQNNGV. The CDR3 is 15 amino acids. Trimming shortened V by 3 bases and J by 7 bases, and 18 bases separated the two germline ends. The CDR3 region has the DNA TGTGCCAGCAGCTTTTTCGGGCAGGGGAGGGGTGGCTACACCTTC. Amino acids: CASSFFGQGRGGYTF.

J is TRBJ2-7 and V is TRBV7-9, with D uncertain. CDR3 length: 13 residues. Trimming shortened V by 4 bases and J by 0 bases, and 7 bases separated the two germline ends. The germline V gene encodes CDR1 SEHNR and CDR2 FQNEAQ (reference sequence). CDR3 protein: CASSSPYSYEQYF. The DNA of the CDR3 is TGTGCCAGCAGCTCGCCCTACTCCTACGAGCAGTACTTC. The full variable domain, rest sourced from reference TRBV7-9 and TRBJ2-7, is DTGVSQNPRHKITKRGQNVTFRCDPISEHNRLYWYRQTLGQGPEFLTYFQNEAQLEKSRLLSDRFSAERPKGSFSTLEIQRTEQGDSAMYLCASSSPYSYEQYFGPGTRLTVT.

V usage is TRBV30 and J usage is TRBJ2-1; D call uncertain. Trimming cost V 4 bases and J 7 bases, with 8 bases left between them. This CDR3 contains 11 residues. CDR1 and CDR2 (germline): GTSNPN, SVGIG (reference sequence). CDR3 amino acids: CAWIGGNEQFF. The CDR3 DNA follows: TGTGCCTGGATAGGCGGTAATGAGCAGTTCTTC.